This T cell receptor (beta chain) is from a study of early T cells in non-severe SARS-CoV-2 infection. Study as a whole: From unsorted whole blood, bulk RNA was sequenced, and the chains remained unpaired.

A word on this clonotype: Its matching antigen is unknown.

The V end was cut by 8 bases, the J end by 5 bases, with 12 bases between. CDR1 is MDHEN, CDR2 SYDVKM, per germline. The CDR3 has 12 residues. Individual cDNA molecules were tagged with unique molecular identifiers. TCRdb reanalysed the 5' RACE reads using MiXCR and keeps one entry per CDR3 protein. The table shows 27,000 or so distinct CDR3 sequences, with 4.4% occurring only once. General study findings and limits: Sequences matched to VDJdb favored anti-spike CD8 responses, while private and CD4 specificities were missed.

The receptor's source is an adult who was a healthcare worker with PCR-confirmed SARS-CoV-2 infection or an uninfected control (not recorded which). The sequencing sample was made of whole blood. The chain combines TRBV28 with TRBJ1-2, with D tentatively TRBD1 (5 bases). CDR3 amino acids: CASRLPGYGYTF. CDR3 coding DNA: TGTGCCAGCCGCCTTCCAGGGTATGGCTACACCTTC.